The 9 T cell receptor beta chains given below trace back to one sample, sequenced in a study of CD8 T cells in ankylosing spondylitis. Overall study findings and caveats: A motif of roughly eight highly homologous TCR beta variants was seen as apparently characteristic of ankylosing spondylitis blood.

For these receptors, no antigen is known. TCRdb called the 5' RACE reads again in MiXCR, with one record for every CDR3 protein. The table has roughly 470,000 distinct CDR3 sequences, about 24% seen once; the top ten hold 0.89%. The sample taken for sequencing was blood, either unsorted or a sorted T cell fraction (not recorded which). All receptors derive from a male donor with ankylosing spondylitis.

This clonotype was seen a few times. CDR3 residues: CASSSLTRGLVPEAFF. In DNA form, the CDR3 reads TGTGCCAGCAGTTCGCTTACCCGAGGTTTAGTCCCTGAAGCTTTCTTT. The chain employs TRBV12-3 or TRBV12-4 and TRBJ1-1, with D unclear. This CDR3 has 16 residues. V dropped 4 bases and J dropped 6 bases, with 21 bases sitting between them.

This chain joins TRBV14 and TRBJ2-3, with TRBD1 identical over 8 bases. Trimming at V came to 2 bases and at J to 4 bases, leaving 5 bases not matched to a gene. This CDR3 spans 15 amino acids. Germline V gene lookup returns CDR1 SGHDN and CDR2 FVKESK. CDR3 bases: TGTGCCAGCAGCCAAAGACAGGGGAGACCAGATACGCAGTATTTT. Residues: CASSQRQGRPDTQYF. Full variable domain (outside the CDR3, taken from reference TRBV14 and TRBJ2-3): EAGVTQFPSHSVIEKGQTVTLRCDPISGHDNLYWYRRVMGKEIKFLLHFVKESKQDESGMPNNRFLAERTGGTYSTLKVQPAELEDSGVYFCASSQRQGRPDTQYFGPGTRLTVL.

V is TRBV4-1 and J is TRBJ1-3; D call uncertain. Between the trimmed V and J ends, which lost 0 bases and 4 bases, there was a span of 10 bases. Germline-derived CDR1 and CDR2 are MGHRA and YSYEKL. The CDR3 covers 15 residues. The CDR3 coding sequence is TGCGCCAGCAGCCAAGAAGTCGGGTCCGGAAACACCATATATTTT. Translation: CASSQEVGSGNTIYF.

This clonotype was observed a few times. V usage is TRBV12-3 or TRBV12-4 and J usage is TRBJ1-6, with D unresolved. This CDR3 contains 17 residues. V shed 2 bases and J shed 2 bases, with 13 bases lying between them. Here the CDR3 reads CASSLQGFGTYNSPLHF. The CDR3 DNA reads TGTGCCAGCAGTTTACAAGGGTTTGGGACCTATAATTCACCCCTCCACTTT.

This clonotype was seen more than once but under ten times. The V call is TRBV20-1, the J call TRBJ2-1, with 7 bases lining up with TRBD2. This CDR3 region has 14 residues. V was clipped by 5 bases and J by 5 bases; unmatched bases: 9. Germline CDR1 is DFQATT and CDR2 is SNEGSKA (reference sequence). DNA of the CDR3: TGCAGTGCTCCCCCGTCTAGCGGCAACAATGAGCAGTTCTTC. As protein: CSAPPSSGNNEQFF.

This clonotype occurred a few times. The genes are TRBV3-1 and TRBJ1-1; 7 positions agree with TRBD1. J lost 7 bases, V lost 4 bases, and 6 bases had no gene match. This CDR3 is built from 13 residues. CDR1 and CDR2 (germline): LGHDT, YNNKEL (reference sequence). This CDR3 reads CASSRDSNYEAFF. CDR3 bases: TGTGCCAGCAGCCGGGACAGCAATTATGAAGCTTTCTTT.

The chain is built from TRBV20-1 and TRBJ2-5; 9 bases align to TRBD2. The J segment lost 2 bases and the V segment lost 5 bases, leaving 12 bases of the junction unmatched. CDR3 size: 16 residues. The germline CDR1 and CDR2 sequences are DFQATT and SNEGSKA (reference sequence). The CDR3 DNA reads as TGCAGTGCTCCCCCCCCCTCGGGACTAGCACAAGAGACCCAGTACTTC. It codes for CSAPPPSGLAQETQYF.

The CDR3 nucleotides read TGTGCCAGCCTCAATGAGGGGCAATCTGGAAACACCATATATTTT. This sequence encodes CASLNEGQSGNTIYF. V usage is TRBV18 and J usage is TRBJ1-3; a weak D match, TRBD1 (5 bases). Germline V gene data show CDR1 as KGHSH and CDR2 as LQKENI. V gave up 8 bases and J gave up 1 base, with 15 bases separating them. This CDR3 is built from 15 residues.

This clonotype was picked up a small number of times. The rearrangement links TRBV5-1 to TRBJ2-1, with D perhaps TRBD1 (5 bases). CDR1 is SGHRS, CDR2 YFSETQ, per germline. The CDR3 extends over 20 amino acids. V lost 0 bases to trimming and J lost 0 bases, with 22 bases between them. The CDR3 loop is CASSLATPGSRWSSYNEQFF. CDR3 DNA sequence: TGCGCCAGCAGCTTGGCTACCCCAGGGTCACGGTGGAGCTCCTACAATGAGCAGTTCTTC.